This TCR beta chain was identified in a study of cytomegalovirus exposure and HLA in healthy donors. Whole-study context: The 120 or so validation repertoires used a platform that matched the one used for the 550 to 800 first-cohort repertoires, as a later analysis reported.

CDR3 length equals 13 residues. The germline gives CDR1 MNHNS, CDR2 SASEGT. J gave up 4 bases and V 6 bases, and 1 base lay outside the gene matches. The sample holds one count of this clone. Its specificity is not known. The repertoire was sequenced with immunoSEQ multiplex PCR; TCRdb's copy has only in-frame clones and lacks some. The repertoire includes more than 95,000 clones, 89% of them detected once, and roughly 2% sits in the top ten. Study-level findings and limits: Cytomegalovirus-associated status was assigned to 150 or so TCR beta chains. Across donors, most TCRs were seen rarely, yet some public ones were widespread. Specificity for CMV antigens was confirmed in vitro for a few of the CMV-associated chains.

The clonotype originates from a woman younger than 35 in good health and CMV-seronegative. This rearrangement joins TRBV6-1 to TRBJ2-7; TRBD2 aligns across 12 bases. Material: PBMCs. The CDR3 is CASRLAGGYEQYF. The CDR3 bases are TGTGCCAGCAGACTAGCGGGAGGTTACGAGCAGTACTTC.